This T cell receptor (beta chain) is from a study of blood T cell repertoires in COVID-19. Overall study: Spain, Italy and the United States supplied samples that represented acute and convalescent COVID-19.

Measured with immunoSEQ multiplex PCR; TCRdb has only the in-frame clones, and not every one. The sample includes around 500,000 clones, roughly 85% seen only once; the top ten take roughly 3.1%. V lost 2 bases and J lost 2, with 10 bases in between. The CDR3 has 14 residues. The germline CDR1 and CDR2 sequences are MNHEY and SMNVEV (reference sequence). Sequenced sample: peripheral blood. The TCR sequence derives from a human donor in a cohort sampled during active COVID-19. This rearrangement joins TRBV27 to TRBJ2-7, with D perhaps matching TRBD2 (6 bases). This chain's CDR3 is CASSLGDSTYEQYF. The CDR3 coding sequence is TGTGCCAGCAGTTTAGGGGACTCCACCTACGAGCAGTACTTC.